A selection of T cell receptor beta chains follows, all from one sample in a study of T cells in Graves' hyperthyroidism and ophthalmopathy. MiXCR, run by TCRdb on the multiplex PCR reads, gives a single entry per CDR3 protein. The sample records around 600,000 distinct CDR3 sequences, 12% to 15% being singletons. The specimen sequenced was blood. These receptors were collected from a woman between 18 and 30 years old with Graves' ophthalmopathy. Both conserved end residues are part of each CDR3. A D gene is named only where the DNA matches it firmly. Expanded clones are given a class, and other clones once, few, many or no size at all.

clone_size	d_call	v_call	j_call	cdr3_aa	cdr3_nt
NA	TRBD1	TRBV2	TRBJ2-2	CASTGQGMNTGELFF	TGTGCCAGCACCGGACAGGGCATGAACACCGGGGAGCTGTTTTTT
many	NA	TRBV5-5	TRBJ2-3	CASSRRRAEPSTDTQYF	TGTGCCAGCAGCCGCCGGCGGGCGGAACCCAGCACAGATACGCAGTATTTT
many	TRBD1	TRBV27	TRBJ1-3	CASSLQGVPGNTIYF	TGTGCCAGCAGTTTACAGGGGGTCCCTGGAAACACCATATATTTT
few	NA	TRBV20-1	TRBJ1-5	CSARDNSYNQPQHF	TGCAGTGCTAGAGATAACAGCTACAATCAGCCCCAGCATTTT
many	NA	TRBV6-1	TRBJ2-7	CASSDPGHHLTYEQYF	TGTGCCAGCAGTGATCCGGGACACCACCTAACCTACGAGCAGTACTTC
few	NA	TRBV10-3	TRBJ1-2	CAIRFSHTVNYGYTF	TGTGCCATCAGATTCAGCCACACCGTTAACTATGGCTACACCTTC
NA	NA	TRBV3-1	TRBJ1-5	CASSQGWGDPHSNQPQHF	TGTGCCAGCAGCCAGGGGTGGGGCGACCCCCATAGCAATCAGCCCCAGCATTTT
many	TRBD2	TRBV7-2	TRBJ2-1	CASSFPSGRSYNEQFF	TGTGCCAGCAGCTTCCCTAGCGGGAGATCATACAATGAGCAGTTCTTC
many	TRBD2	TRBV2	TRBJ2-3	CASTSGSTDTQYF	TGTGCCAGCACTAGCGGGAGCACAGATACGCAGTATTTT
many	TRBD1	TRBV20-1	TRBJ2-5	CSAREGTGGETQYF	TGCAGTGCTAGAGAAGGGACAGGGGGAGAGACCCAGTACTTC
many	NA	TRBV6-1	TRBJ1-1	CASSFTGPMNTEAFF	TGTGCCAGCAGTTTTACAGGGCCGATGAACACTGAAGCTTTCTTT
many	TRBD2	TRBV7-9	TRBJ2-3	CASSSRTSGRAVRDTQYF	TGTGCCAGCAGCTCCCGGACTAGCGGGAGGGCCGTGAGAGATACGCAGTATTTT
many	NA	TRBV6-9	TRBJ2-7	CASKETASYEQYF	TGTGCCAGCAAGGAGACAGCTTCCTACGAGCAGTACTTC
NA	TRBD2	TRBV7-9	TRBJ2-7	CASSLAGAGGSSYEQYF	TGTGCCAGCAGCTTAGCAGGGGCGGGAGGGAGCTCCTACGAGCAGTACTTC
few	TRBD1	TRBV4-3	TRBJ2-7	CASSQATGTANYEQYF	TGCGCCAGCAGCCAAGCGACCGGGACAGCAAACTACGAGCAGTACTTC
many	TRBD2	TRBV7-6	TRBJ2-2	CASNRAGGTGELFF	TGTGCCAGTAACAGAGCGGGAGGCACCGGGGAGCTGTTTTTT
few	NA	TRBV4-2	TRBJ2-5	CASSQGDGQETQYF	TGTGCCAGCAGCCAGGGGGACGGACAAGAGACCCAGTACTTC
NA	NA	TRBV3-1	TRBJ2-2	CASSQALGSRDYTGELFF	TGTGCCAGCAGCCAAGCACTGGGGTCTAGGGACTACACCGGGGAGCTGTTTTTT
many	NA	TRBV24-1	TRBJ2-3	CATSGPGDTQYF	TGTGCCACCAGCGGTCCCGGAGATACGCAGTATTTT
few	NA	TRBV14	TRBJ2-5	CASSQGALEGTQYF	TGTGCCAGCAGCCAGGGGGCCTTGGAAGGGACCCAGTACTTC
few	NA	TRBV6-1	TRBJ1-1	CASTRERGNTEAFF	TGTGCCAGCACCCGAGAGCGAGGGAACACTGAAGCTTTCTTT
NA	TRBD2	TRBV6-1	TRBJ2-2	CASSWRLADTGELFF	TGTGCCAGCAGTTGGAGACTAGCGGACACCGGGGAGCTGTTTTTT
NA	TRBD1	TRBV5-1	TRBJ1-6	CASSLEGQQNNSPLHF	TGCGCCAGCAGCTTGGAGGGACAGCAAAATAATTCACCCCTCCACTTT
NA	NA	TRBV6-1	TRBJ2-7	CASSEMGVSYEQYF	TGTGCCAGCAGTGAAATGGGGGTTTCCTACGAGCAGTACTTC